The sequence of this T cell receptor (beta chain) was determined in a study of shared clonotypes between healthy human individuals. Germline CDR1 is SGHNT and CDR2 is YYREEE (reference sequence). The CDR3 is 13 residues long. V lost 0 bases, J lost 8 bases, and 11 bases lay in between. The authors divided CD4+ cells into CD45RA+ naive and CD45RA-negative memory subsets. The table came from immunoSEQ multiplex PCR; TCRdb's copy has only in-frame clones and leaves some out. There are hundreds of thousands of clones in the sample; around 72% occur only once, and about 1.7% lies in the top ten. This clone has more than one count but fewer than ten. Its antigen is unidentified. Study results and caveats: Expectations were that clonotype sharing among donors would be affected by sequencing depth.

The J gene is TRBJ1-2, the V gene TRBV5-4; D is ambiguous. Specimen: memory CD4+ T cells sorted from blood. The subset denotes: CD45RA-negative fraction. This TCR was sampled from a woman aged 25-40 years in good health. The CDR3 nucleotides read TGTGCCAGCAGCTTGGCAGTCAGAAGCGGCTACACCTTC. It encodes CASSLAVRSGYTF.